This TCR beta chain comes out of a study of T cell responses to AZD1222 COVID-19 vaccine. Study-wide results and caveats: The donor group comprised mostly white British people and more females; the analysis possibly underestimated clonal diversity. Regions 160-218 and 743-854 dominated among vaccine-associated CD4 TCRs spanning spike.

Remarks on this clone: The antigen is undetermined.

The V and J ends lost 5 bases and 0 bases respectively, with 11 bases between them. The CDR3 totals 14 residues. Germline CDR1 reads GTSNPN; CDR2 reads SVGIG (reference sequence). The method was immunoSEQ multiplex PCR; TCRdb's version includes in-frame clones alone and lacks a portion of them. Of 120,000 or so clones listed, roughly 90% were seen once; the top ten hold 0.9% to 1.2%. Material: peripheral blood, obtained on day 0 of AZD1222 vaccination. This chain joins TRBV30 and TRBJ2-1; perhaps TRBD1 as D (5 bases). This sequence was found in an adult in good health. The CDR3 protein is CAWCGQNSYNEQFF. CDR3 DNA: TGTGCCTGGTGCGGACAAAACTCCTACAATGAGCAGTTCTTC.